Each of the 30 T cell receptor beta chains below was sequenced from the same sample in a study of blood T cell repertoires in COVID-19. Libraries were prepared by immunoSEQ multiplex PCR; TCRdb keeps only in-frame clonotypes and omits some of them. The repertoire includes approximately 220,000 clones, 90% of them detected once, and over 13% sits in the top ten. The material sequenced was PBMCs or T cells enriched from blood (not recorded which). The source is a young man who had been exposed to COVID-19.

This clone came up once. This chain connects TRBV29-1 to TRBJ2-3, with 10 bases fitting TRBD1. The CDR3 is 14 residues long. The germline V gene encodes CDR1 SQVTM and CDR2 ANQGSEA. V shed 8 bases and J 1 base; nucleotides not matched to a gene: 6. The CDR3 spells CSTAGTGGTDTQYF. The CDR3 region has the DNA TGCAGCACGGCCGGGACAGGGGGCACAGATACGCAGTATTTT.

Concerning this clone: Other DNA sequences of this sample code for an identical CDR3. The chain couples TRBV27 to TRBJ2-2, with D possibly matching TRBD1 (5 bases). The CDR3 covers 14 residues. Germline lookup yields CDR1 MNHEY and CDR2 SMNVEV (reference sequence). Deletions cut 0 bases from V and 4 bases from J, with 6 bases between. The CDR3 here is CASSLSRGTGELFF. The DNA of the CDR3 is TGTGCCAGCAGTTTATCAAGGGGCACCGGGGAGCTGTTTTTT.

The CDR3 DNA reads as TGCGCCAGCAGCTCCGATAAGGGGCGCCTTGAGCAGTTCTTC. This codes for CASSSDKGRLEQFF. The rearrangement links TRBV5-1 to TRBJ2-1, with a possible D match to TRBD1 (5 bases). The V and J ends lost 3 bases and 9 bases respectively, with 16 bases between them. CDR3 size: 14 residues. Germline V lookup: CDR1 SGHRS, CDR2 YFSETQ.

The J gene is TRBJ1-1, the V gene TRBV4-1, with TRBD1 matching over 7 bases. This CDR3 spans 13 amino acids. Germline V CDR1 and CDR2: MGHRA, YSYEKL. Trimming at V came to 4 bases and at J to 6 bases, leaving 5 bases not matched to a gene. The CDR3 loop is CASSPRQGPEAFF. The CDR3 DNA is TGCGCCAGCAGCCCCCGACAGGGCCCTGAAGCTTTCTTT.

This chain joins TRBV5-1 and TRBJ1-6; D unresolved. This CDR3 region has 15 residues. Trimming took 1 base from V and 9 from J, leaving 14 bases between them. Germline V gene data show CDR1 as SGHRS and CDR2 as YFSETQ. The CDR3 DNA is TGCGCCAGCAGCTTGCAACCAGATCCAGGTTCACCCCTCCACTTT. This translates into CASSLQPDPGSPLHF.

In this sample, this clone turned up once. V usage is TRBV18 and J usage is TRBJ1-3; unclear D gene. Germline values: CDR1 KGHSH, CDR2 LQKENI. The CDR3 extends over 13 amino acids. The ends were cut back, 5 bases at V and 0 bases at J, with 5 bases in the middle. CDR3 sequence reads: CASSSGSGNTIYF. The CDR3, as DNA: TGTGCCAGCTCATCCGGCTCTGGAAACACCATATATTTT.

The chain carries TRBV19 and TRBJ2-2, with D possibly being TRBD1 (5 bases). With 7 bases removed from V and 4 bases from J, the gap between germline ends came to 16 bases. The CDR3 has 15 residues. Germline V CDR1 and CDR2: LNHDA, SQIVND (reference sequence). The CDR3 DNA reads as TGTGCCAGTACCTCCGGGTTGGGGCTCACCGGGGAGCTGTTTTTT. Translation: CASTSGLGLTGELFF.

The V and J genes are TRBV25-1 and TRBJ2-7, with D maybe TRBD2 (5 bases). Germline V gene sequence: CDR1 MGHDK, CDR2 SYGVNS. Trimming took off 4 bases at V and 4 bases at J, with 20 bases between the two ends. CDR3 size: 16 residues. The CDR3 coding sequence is TGTGCCAGCAGTGGACAACCGGCCTCACGGGATTACGAGCAGTACTTC. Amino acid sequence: CASSGQPASRDYEQYF.

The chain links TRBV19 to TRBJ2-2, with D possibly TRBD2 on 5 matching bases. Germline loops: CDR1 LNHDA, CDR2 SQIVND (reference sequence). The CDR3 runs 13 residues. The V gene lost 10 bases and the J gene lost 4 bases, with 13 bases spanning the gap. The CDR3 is CATKEGVTGELFF. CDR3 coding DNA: TGTGCCACCAAAGAGGGTGTCACCGGGGAGCTGTTTTTT.

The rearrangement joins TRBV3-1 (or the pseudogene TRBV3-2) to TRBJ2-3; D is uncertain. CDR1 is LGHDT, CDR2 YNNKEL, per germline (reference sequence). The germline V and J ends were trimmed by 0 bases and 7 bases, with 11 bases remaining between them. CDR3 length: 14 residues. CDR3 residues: CASSQDLSSNTQYF. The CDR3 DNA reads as TGTGCCAGCAGCCAAGATCTGTCCTCTAATACGCAGTATTTT.

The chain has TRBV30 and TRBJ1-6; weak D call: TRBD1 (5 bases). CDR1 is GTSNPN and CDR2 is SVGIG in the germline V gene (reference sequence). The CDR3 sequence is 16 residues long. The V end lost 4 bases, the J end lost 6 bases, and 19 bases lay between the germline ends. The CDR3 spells CAWNDGHLVFNSPLHF. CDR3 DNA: TGTGCCTGGAACGATGGACACCTCGTATTTAATTCACCCCTCCACTTT.

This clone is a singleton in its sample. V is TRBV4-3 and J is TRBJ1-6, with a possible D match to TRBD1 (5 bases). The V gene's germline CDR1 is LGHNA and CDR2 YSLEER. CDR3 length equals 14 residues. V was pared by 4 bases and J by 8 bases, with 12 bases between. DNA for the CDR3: TGCGCCAGCAGCCGAGCCGGGACTGATTCACCCCTCCACTTT. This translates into CASSRAGTDSPLHF.

This chain's CDR3 is CASSRRGTSGGTDTQYF. The CDR3 DNA sequence: TGTGCCAGCAGCCGCCGAGGGACTAGCGGGGGCACAGATACGCAGTATTTT. The chain employs TRBV13 and TRBJ2-3, with 13 positions matching TRBD2. This CDR3 has 17 residues. V shed 5 bases and J 1 base; nucleotides not matched to a gene: 6. The V gene's germline CDR1 is PRHDT and CDR2 FYEKMQ (reference sequence).

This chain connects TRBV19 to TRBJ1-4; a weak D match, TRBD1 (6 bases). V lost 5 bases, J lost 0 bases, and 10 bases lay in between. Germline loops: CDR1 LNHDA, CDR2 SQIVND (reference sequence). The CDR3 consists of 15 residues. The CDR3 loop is CASSVQGATNEKLFF. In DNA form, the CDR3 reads TGTGCCAGTAGTGTACAGGGTGCAACTAATGAAAAACTGTTTTTT.

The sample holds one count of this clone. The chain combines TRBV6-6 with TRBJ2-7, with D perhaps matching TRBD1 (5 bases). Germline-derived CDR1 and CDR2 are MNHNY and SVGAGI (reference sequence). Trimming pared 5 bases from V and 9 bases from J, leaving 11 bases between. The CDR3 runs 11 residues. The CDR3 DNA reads TGTGCCAGCAGTACGCAGGGCGCGCAGTACTTC. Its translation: CASSTQGAQYF.

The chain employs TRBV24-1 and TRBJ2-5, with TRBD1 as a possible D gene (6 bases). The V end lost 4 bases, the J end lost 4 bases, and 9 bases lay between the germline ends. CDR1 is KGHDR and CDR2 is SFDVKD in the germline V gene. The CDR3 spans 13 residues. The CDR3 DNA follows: TGTGCCACCAGTGAAACAGGGATAGAGACCCAGTACTTC. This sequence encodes CATSETGIETQYF.

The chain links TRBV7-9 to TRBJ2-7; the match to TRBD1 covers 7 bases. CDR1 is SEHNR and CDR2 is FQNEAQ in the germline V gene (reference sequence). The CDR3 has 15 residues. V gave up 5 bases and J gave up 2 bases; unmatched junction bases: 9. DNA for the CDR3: TGTGCCAGCAGCCCCTACCGAGGGGGCACCTACGAGCAGTACTTC. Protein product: CASSPYRGGTYEQYF.

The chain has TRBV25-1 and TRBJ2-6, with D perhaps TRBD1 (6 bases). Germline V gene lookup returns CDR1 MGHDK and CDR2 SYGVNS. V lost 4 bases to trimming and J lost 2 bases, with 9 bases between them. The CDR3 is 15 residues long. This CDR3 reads CASSAQGTGANVLTF. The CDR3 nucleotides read TGTGCCAGCAGTGCACAGGGCACTGGGGCCAACGTCCTGACTTTC.

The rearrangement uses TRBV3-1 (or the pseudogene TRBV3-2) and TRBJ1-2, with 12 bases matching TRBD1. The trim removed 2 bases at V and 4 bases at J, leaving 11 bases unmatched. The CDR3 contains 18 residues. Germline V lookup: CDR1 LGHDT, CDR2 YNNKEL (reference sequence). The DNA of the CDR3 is TGTGCCAGCAGCCAAAGCCGGGACAGGGGGCAGGGTATCTATGGCTACACCTTC. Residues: CASSQSRDRGQGIYGYTF.

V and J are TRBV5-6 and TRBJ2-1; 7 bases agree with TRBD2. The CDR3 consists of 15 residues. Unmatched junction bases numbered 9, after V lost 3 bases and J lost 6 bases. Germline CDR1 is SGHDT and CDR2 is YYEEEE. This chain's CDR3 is CASSSWTRMFNEQFF. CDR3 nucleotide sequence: TGTGCCAGCAGCTCCTGGACTAGAATGTTCAATGAGCAGTTCTTC.

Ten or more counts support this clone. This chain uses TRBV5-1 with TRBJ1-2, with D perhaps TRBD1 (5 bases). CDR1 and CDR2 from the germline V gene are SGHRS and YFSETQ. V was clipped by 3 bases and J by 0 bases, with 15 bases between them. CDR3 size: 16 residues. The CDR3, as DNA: TGCGCCAGCAGCTACGCCGGGGGTAATGCTAACTATGGCTACACCTTC. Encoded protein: CASSYAGGNANYGYTF.

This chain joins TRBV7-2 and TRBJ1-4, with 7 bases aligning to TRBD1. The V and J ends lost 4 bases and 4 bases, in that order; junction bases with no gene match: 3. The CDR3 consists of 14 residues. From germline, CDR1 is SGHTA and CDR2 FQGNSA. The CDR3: CASSSDRFNEKLFF. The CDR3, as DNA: TGTGCCAGCAGCTCGGACAGGTTTAATGAAAAACTGTTTTTT.

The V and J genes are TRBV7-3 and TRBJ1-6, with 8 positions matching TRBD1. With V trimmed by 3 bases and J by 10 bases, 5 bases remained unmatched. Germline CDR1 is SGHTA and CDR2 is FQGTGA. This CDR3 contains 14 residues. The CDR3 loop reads CASSFSGGQSPLHF. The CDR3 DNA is TGTGCCAGCAGCTTTTCAGGGGGCCAATCACCCCTCCACTTT.

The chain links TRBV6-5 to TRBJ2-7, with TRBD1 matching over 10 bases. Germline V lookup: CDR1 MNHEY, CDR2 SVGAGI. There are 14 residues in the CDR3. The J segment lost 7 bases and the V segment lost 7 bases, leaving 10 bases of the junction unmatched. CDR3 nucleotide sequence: TGTGCCAGCACTGCCGACAGGGGGCTAGATGAGCAGTACTTC. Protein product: CASTADRGLDEQYF.

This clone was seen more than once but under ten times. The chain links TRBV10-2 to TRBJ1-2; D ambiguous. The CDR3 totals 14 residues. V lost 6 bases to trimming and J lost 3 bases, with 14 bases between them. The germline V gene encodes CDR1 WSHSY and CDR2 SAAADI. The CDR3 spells CASSPQNNHYGYTF. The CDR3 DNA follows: TGCGCCAGCAGCCCACAAAACAATCACTATGGCTACACCTTC.

In nucleotides, the CDR3 is TGTGCCATCCGCAGGGGTCCGGATTCACCCCTCCACTTT. Its translation is CAIRRGPDSPLHF. This chain connects TRBV10-3 to TRBJ1-6, with D possibly matching TRBD1 (6 bases). Trimming pared 8 bases from V and 8 bases from J, leaving 13 bases between. There are 13 residues in the CDR3. Germline assignment: CDR1 ENHRY and CDR2 SYGVKD.

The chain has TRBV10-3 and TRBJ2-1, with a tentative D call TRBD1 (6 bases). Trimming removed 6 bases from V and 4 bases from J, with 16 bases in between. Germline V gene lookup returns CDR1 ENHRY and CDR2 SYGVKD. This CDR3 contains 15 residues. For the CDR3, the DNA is TGTGCCATCAGGCCCCGGGACACCGAATACAATGAGCAGTTCTTC. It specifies CAIRPRDTEYNEQFF.

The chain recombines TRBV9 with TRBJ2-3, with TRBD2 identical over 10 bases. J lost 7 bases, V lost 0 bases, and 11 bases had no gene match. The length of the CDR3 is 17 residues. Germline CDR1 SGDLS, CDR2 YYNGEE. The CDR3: CASSVDPFGLAAYTQYF. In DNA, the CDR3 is TGTGCCAGCAGCGTAGACCCCTTCGGACTAGCGGCCTATACGCAGTATTTT.

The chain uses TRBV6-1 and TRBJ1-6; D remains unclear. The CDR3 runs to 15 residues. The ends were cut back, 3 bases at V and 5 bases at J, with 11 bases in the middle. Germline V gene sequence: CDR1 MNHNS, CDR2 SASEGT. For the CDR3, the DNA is TGTGCCAGCAGTGAGGCGGGTGGAGATAATTCACCCCTCCACTTT. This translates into CASSEAGGDNSPLHF.

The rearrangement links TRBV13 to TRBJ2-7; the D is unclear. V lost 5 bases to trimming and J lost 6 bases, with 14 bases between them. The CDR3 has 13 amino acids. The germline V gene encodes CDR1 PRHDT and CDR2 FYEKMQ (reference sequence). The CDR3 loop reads CASSIPSRSEQYF. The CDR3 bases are TGTGCCAGCAGCATTCCTAGTAGGTCCGAGCAGTACTTC. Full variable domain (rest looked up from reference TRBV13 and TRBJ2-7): AAGVIQSPRHLIKEKRETATLKCYPIPRHDTVYWYQQGPGQDPQFLISFYEKMQSDKGSIPDRFSAQQFSDYHSELNMSSLELGDSALYFCASSIPSRSEQYFGPGTRLTVT.